These 27 T cell receptor beta chains came from one sample sequenced in a study of metastatic and nonmetastatic thyroid tumors (dated by TCRdb to about 2020). No patient had received any treatment before thyroid surgery. Library construction relied on PCR. Sequenced using an Illumina HiSeq 4000. TCRdb ran its own pipeline on the public reads, namely fastp trimming at Q25 and MiXCR clone calling, and kept in-frame beta chains. The sample has roughly 55,000 clones on record, around 16% of them singletons. About 9.4% of the sample lies in the top ten. The sequencing sample was made of blood. These receptor sequences come from a male donor with papillary thyroid cancer or a benign thyroid nodule (not recorded which). Some clones in this sample may be carry-over from other donors' samples.

The chain couples TRBV19 to TRBJ2-5; the D gene could be TRBD1 or TRBD2 (6 bases each). Germline CDR1 and CDR2: LNHDA and SQIVND (reference sequence). The CDR3 is made up of 17 amino acids. Trimming cost V 5 bases and J 0 bases, with 19 bases left between them. CDR3 in amino acids: CASSAGLGGRDQETQYF. In nucleotides, the CDR3 is TGTGCCAGTAGTGCGGGGCTCGGGGGCCGTGACCAAGAGACCCAGTACTTC.

This clone was recorded at least ten times. The gene calls are TRBV20-1 and TRBJ2-1, with D perhaps TRBD1 (5 bases). The CDR3 sequence is 15 residues long. Trimming removed 0 bases from V and 7 bases from J, with 16 bases in between. Germline V gene sequence: CDR1 DFQATT, CDR2 SNEGSKA (reference sequence). The CDR3 here is CSARDGHGFTNEQFF. The CDR3 nucleotides are TGCAGTGCTAGAGATGGACACGGGTTTACAAATGAGCAGTTCTTC.

Only a few counts were recorded for this clone. The chain uses TRBV19 and TRBJ2-3; TRBD2 matches 9 bases. CDR3 length equals 14 residues. V was clipped by 11 bases and J by 6 bases; unmatched bases: 12. CDR1 is LNHDA and CDR2 is SQIVND in the germline V gene (reference sequence). The CDR3 bases are TGTGCCGGACCTAGCGGGACGGGGGGGGATACGCAGTATTTT. It codes for CAGPSGTGGDTQYF.

The V call is TRBV2, the J call TRBJ2-1; D is uncertain. This CDR3 is built from 13 residues. CDR1 is SNHLY, CDR2 FYNNEI, per germline. The DNA for the CDR3 is TGTGCGTGCAGTTTCCAGTTGGGCTATGAGCAGTTCTTC. It specifies CACSFQLGYEQFF.

This clone was detected many times. The gene calls are TRBV7-9 and TRBJ2-1, with 11 nucleotides matching TRBD2. The length of the CDR3 is 20 residues. The V gene's germline CDR1 is SEHNR and CDR2 FQNEAQ (reference sequence). V gave up 1 base and J gave up 2 bases; unmatched junction bases: 13. The CDR3 loop reads CASSLGLRLAGRGTYNEQFF. DNA of the CDR3: TGTGCCAGCAGCTTAGGTTTGAGACTAGCGGGGAGGGGGACCTACAATGAGCAGTTCTTC.

The chain recombines TRBV13 with TRBJ2-7; 9 bases align to TRBD2. The CDR3 contains 15 residues. CDR1 PRHDT and CDR2 FYEKMQ come from the germline V gene (reference sequence). The junction had 6 bases not matched to a gene; V was cut back by 3 bases and J by 3 bases. CDR3 coding DNA: TGTGCCAGCAGCTTGATCAAGCGGGGGGTCTACGAGCAGTACTTC. The encoded protein is CASSLIKRGVYEQYF.

The table lists this clone with many counts. The chain is built from TRBV5-6 and TRBJ2-1; 13 nucleotides match TRBD2. Germline CDR1 reads SGHDT; CDR2 reads YYEEEE. The CDR3 totals 17 residues. The V gene end was trimmed by 1 base and the J gene end by 5 bases; junction bases not matched to a gene: 6. The CDR3 DNA reads TGTGCCAGCAGCTTGAAAGGGACTAGCGGGACCCACAATGAGCAGTTCTTC. Amino acid sequence: CASSLKGTSGTHNEQFF.

Only a few counts were recorded for this clone. The junction departs from germline at one end; a sequencing error may be responsible. The chain combines TRBV7-7 with TRBJ2-5; a possible D gene is TRBD1 (5 bases). Germline V gene sequence: CDR1 SSHAT, CDR2 FNYEAQ (reference sequence). The CDR3 extends over 14 amino acids. CDR3 residues: CASSFSRVGETQYF. In DNA, the CDR3 is TGTGCTAGCAGCTTTAGCAGGGTTGGAGAGACCCAGTACTTC.

This clone was seen ten or more times. The J gene is TRBJ1-5, the V gene TRBV27; the D gene is possibly TRBD1 (5 bases). V was shortened by 3 bases and J by 1 base, with 13 bases between the two germline ends. Germline loops: CDR1 MNHEY, CDR2 SMNVEV (reference sequence). The CDR3 is 16 residues long. The CDR3 loop reads CASSFVRGDSNQPQHF. CDR3 sequence (DNA): TGTGCCAGCAGTTTTGTTCGAGGGGACAGCAATCAGCCCCAGCATTTT.

By sample share, this clone is medium-sized. The V call is TRBV6-1, the J call TRBJ2-3; TRBD2 matches 7 bases. Germline CDR1 is MNHNS and CDR2 is SASEGT. There are 15 residues in the CDR3. V gave up 8 bases and J gave up 0 bases; unmatched junction bases: 8. The CDR3 bases are TGTGCCAGCTCAATGGGAGGGGTCAGCACAGATACGCAGTATTTT. Its translation is CASSMGGVSTDTQYF.

The table lists this clone with many counts. The V gene is TRBV3-1, the J gene TRBJ2-1, with TRBD2 matching over 9 bases. CDR1 and CDR2 from the germline V gene are LGHDT and YNNKEL (reference sequence). The CDR3 consists of 16 residues. With V trimmed by 3 bases and J by 2 bases, 5 bases remained unmatched. The chain's CDR3 is CASSQQTSGPYNEQFF. CDR3 nucleotides: TGTGCCAGCAGCCAGCAGACTAGCGGACCCTACAATGAGCAGTTCTTC.

Many counts were recorded for this clone. The CDR3 spells CSAKSPGLAGFNEQFF. As DNA, the CDR3 is TGCAGTGCTAAGTCCCCGGGACTAGCGGGATTTAATGAGCAGTTCTTC. The chain combines TRBV20-1 with TRBJ2-1, with TRBD2 matching 13 bases. Trimming at V came to 4 bases and at J to 7 bases, leaving 10 bases not matched to a gene. Germline V gene data show CDR1 as DFQATT and CDR2 as SNEGSKA (reference sequence). The CDR3 totals 16 residues.

This clone has a count of ten or more. The chain combines TRBV6-1 with TRBJ1-2, with 7 bases aligning to TRBD1. CDR1 is MNHNS and CDR2 is SASEGT in the germline V gene. The ends lost 4 bases at V and 7 bases at J; junction bases unmatched: 3. The CDR3 has 12 residues. The CDR3: CASSGDRVGYTF. The CDR3 DNA reads TGTGCCAGCAGTGGCGACAGGGTTGGCTACACCTTC.

Note on this clone: A much larger clone lies a single base off, so this may be a read error. The sample has other DNA sequences that encode this CDR3 too. This sequence joins TRBV20-1 and TRBJ2-1, with D possibly TRBD2 on 5 matching bases. Germline V gene data show CDR1 as DFQATT and CDR2 as SNEGSKA (reference sequence). This CDR3 has 13 residues. V lost 3 bases and J 8 bases, leaving 14 bases between the germline ends. DNA for the CDR3: TGCAGTGCTAGGGAACTAGGTTGGGATGAGCAGTTCTTC. Protein sequence: CSARELGWDEQFF.

Comment on this clone: It may be a read error: a sequence one base away is much more abundant. The sample holds other DNA sequences that translate to the same CDR3. The chain joins TRBV10-3 to TRBJ2-2, with D perhaps matching TRBD1 (6 bases). The germline gives CDR1 ENHRY, CDR2 SYGVKD. This CDR3 has 11 amino acids. The CDR3 here is CAIRREGELFF. CDR3 coding DNA: TGTGCCATCAGAAGAGAGGGGGAGCTTTTTTTT.

This clone was seen at least ten times. The J gene is TRBJ2-1, the V gene TRBV13; D is uncertain. Trimming removed 5 bases at V and 5 bases at J, with 7 bases between. CDR1 is PRHDT, CDR2 FYEKMQ, per germline (reference sequence). The CDR3 is 12 amino acids. The CDR3 protein is CASSPINNEQFF. CDR3 in DNA: TGTGCCAGCAGCCCTATAAACAATGAGCAGTTCTTC.

This chain joins TRBV7-9 and TRBJ2-3, with D uncertain. The germline V and J ends were trimmed by 2 bases and 8 bases, with 11 bases remaining between them. The CDR3 sequence is 13 residues long. The V gene's germline CDR1 is SEHNR and CDR2 FQNEAQ (reference sequence). In DNA form, the CDR3 reads TGTGCCAGCAGCTTAAGCAGTGCATGTACGCAGTATTTT. It translates to CASSLSSACTQYF.

In its sample, this clone was seen many times. The chain is built from TRBV20-1 and TRBJ1-2; the D is unclear. V was trimmed by 3 bases and J by 8 bases, leaving 13 bases between them. This CDR3 contains 12 residues. Germline V gene data show CDR1 as DFQATT and CDR2 as SNEGSKA (reference sequence). The CDR3 nucleotides are TGCAGTGCTAGTTGGCGGGAGTTAGGCTACACCTTC. Protein sequence: CSASWRELGYTF.

This clone came up many times. V gene TRBV28 combines with J gene TRBJ2-7; TRBD1 might be the D (6 bases). Between the trimmed V and J ends, which lost 7 bases and 2 bases, there was a span of 18 bases. The CDR3 consists of 15 residues. The V gene's germline CDR1 is MDHEN and CDR2 SYDVKM. The CDR3 DNA reads TGTGCCAGCACCCCCCCAGGTCAGGGGACCTACGAGCAGTACTTC. The encoded protein is CASTPPGQGTYEQYF.

This clone came up many times. This chain uses TRBV6-1 with TRBJ2-7, with D possibly being TRBD2 (6 bases). The CDR3 extends over 13 amino acids. Trimming left V 11 bases short and J 0 bases short, with 14 bases between. In germline, CDR1 is MNHNS, CDR2 SASEGT. Here the CDR3 reads CAGGTLSSYEQYF. The DNA of the CDR3 is TGTGCCGGAGGGACTTTGAGCTCCTACGAGCAGTACTTC.

This clone was detected ten times or more. The chain recombines TRBV10-3 with TRBJ2-1; 12 bases align to TRBD2. Germline V lookup: CDR1 ENHRY, CDR2 SYGVKD. The CDR3 covers 18 residues. The junction had 15 bases not matched to a gene; V was cut back by 4 bases and J by 8 bases. The CDR3 sequence: CAISGPSGRANSDYEQFF. In nucleotides, the CDR3 is TGTGCCATCAGTGGGCCTAGCGGGAGGGCCAATTCGGACTATGAGCAGTTCTTC.

Turning to this clone: This may be a read error, as it is one base from a much larger clone. The V call is TRBV20-1, the J call TRBJ1-6; unclear D gene. CDR3 length: 17 amino acids. Germline V lookup: CDR1 DFQATT, CDR2 SNEGSKA (reference sequence). The DNA of the CDR3 is TGCAGTGCTAGAGGGACGGAACCCGGGTCGTTGAATTCACACCTCCACTTT. This translates into CSARGTEPGSLNSHLHF.

This clone was counted at least ten times. The V and J genes are TRBV7-6 and TRBJ2-1; 9 nucleotides line up with TRBD1. The CDR3 spans 17 residues. Germline V gives CDR1 SGHVS, CDR2 FNYEAQ. V shed 4 bases and J 6 bases; nucleotides not matched to a gene: 13. The CDR3 DNA reads as TGTGCCAGCAGCTCGACGCGCCCGGGACAGGGACGCAATGAGCAGTTCTTC. It is translated as CASSSTRPGQGRNEQFF.

This clone was counted many times. The V and J genes are TRBV13 and TRBJ2-2, with D perhaps matching TRBD2 (5 bases). The germline V gene encodes CDR1 PRHDT and CDR2 FYEKMQ (reference sequence). This CDR3 has 15 amino acids. The germline V and J ends were trimmed by 0 bases and 0 bases, with 5 bases remaining between them. The CDR3 DNA reads as TGTGCCAGCAGCTTAGGACTAGCGAACACCGGGGAGCTGTTTTTT. This gives the protein CASSLGLANTGELFF.

In this sample, this clone turned up a few times. A much larger clone sits a single nucleotide away, making a read error possible. The V call is TRBV11-2, the J call TRBJ1-4; perhaps TRBD1 as D (5 bases). This CDR3 is built from 15 residues. CDR1 is SGHAT, CDR2 FQNNGV, per germline. V was pared by 7 bases and J by 7 bases, with 19 bases between. Here the CDR3 reads CASISPSGGSEKLFF. The DNA of the CDR3 is TGTGCCAGCATCTCCCCCAGCGGGGGGAGTGAAAAACTGTTTTTT.

There are a few counts of this clone. V usage is TRBV6-1 and J usage is TRBJ2-7; no clear D. Germline V gives CDR1 MNHNS, CDR2 SASEGT. Trimming left V 6 bases short and J 0 bases short, with 6 bases between. The CDR3 runs to 12 residues. CDR3: CASRVSSYEQYF. CDR3 DNA: TGTGCCAGCAGGGTCAGCTCCTACGAGCAGTACTTC.

Comment on this clone: A much more abundant neighbour one base away suggests this may be a read error. The sample holds other DNA sequences that translate to the same CDR3. The chain recombines TRBV9 with TRBJ2-1; D could derive from TRBD1 or TRBD2 (6 bases each). CDR1 and CDR2 from the germline V gene are SGDLS and YYNGEE. The CDR3 contains 15 residues. The V and J ends lost 0 bases and 8 bases respectively, with 15 bases between them. CDR3 protein: CASSVVAGGHDEQFF. The CDR3 region has the DNA TGTGCCAGCAGCGTAGTAGCTGGGGGGCACGATGAGCAGTTCTTC.